This paragraph covers one T cell receptor (beta chain) sequence. This sample was taken from a study of blood T cell repertoires in COVID-19. Background on the study: Researchers got acute and convalescent COVID-19 samples from the United States, Italy and Spain. Sample material is recorded as cDNA or gDNA derived from T cells, B-cell-depleted T cells, or PBMCs.

In the original workflow: It was from reference gene primer amplification that nucleated cell counts were estimated. The table came from immunoSEQ multiplex PCR; TCRdb's copy has only in-frame clones and leaves some out. Clone size and V and J calls were adopted from that table, with D and trimming inferred from the DNA. Among about 51,000 clones listed, 75% to 90% were seen once. The origin of this receptor is a man aged 55 to 70 with acute or convalescent COVID-19. The specimen sequenced was peripheral blood.

The chain's CDR3 is CASSEFEQGLGETQYF. The CDR3, as DNA: TGTGCCAGCAGTGAGTTCGAACAGGGGCTCGGCGAGACCCAGTACTTC. The gene calls are TRBV6-1 and TRBJ2-5, with 7 bases that match TRBD1. This CDR3 spans 16 amino acids. V shed 3 bases and J 5 bases; nucleotides not matched to a gene: 12. Germline V gene sequence: CDR1 MNHNS, CDR2 SASEGT.